This T cell receptor (beta chain) was recorded in a study of T cells after yellow fever vaccination. In this sample, this clonotype turned up many times. Its specificity is not known. Germline lookup yields CDR1 ENHRY and CDR2 SYGVKD. This CDR3 comprises 15 residues. J gave up 5 bases and V 7 bases, and 11 bases lay outside the gene matches. Generation of TCR cDNA used 5'RACE template switching (which added a universal primer site and UMIs). One entry per CDR3 protein, called by TCRdb with MiXCR from the 5' RACE reads. The sample has fewer than 400,000 distinct CDR3 sequences; 6% to 8% are singletons. Study-level points and caveats: It was a weaker secondary response, yet one that peaked faster, at day 5 versus 15. Primary-vaccination clones mostly resurfaced post-booster (roughly 97% CD4, more than 80% CD8).

The clonotype originates from a man in his thirties or forties who received the YFV17D yellow fever vaccine. The rearrangement joins TRBV10-3 to TRBJ2-1; 7 nucleotides align to TRBD2. The source was PBMCs, collected 5 days after the yellow fever booster vaccination. The CDR3, as DNA: TGTGCCATCAATGACGCGCGGGGGACCCACAATGAGCAGTTCTTC. It codes for CAINDARGTHNEQFF.